This T cell receptor (beta chain) was documented in a study of yellow fever vaccine responses in identical twins. Overall study results and limits: Twins reportedly appeared to share part of their vaccine T cell response while keeping part individual.

TCRdb reanalysed the RT-PCR reads using MiXCR and keeps one entry per CDR3 protein. This table holds roughly 2,200 distinct CDR3 sequences, around 7% found once. About this clonotype: Its antigen is currently unknown.

This CDR3 contains 13 residues. Germline V gene data show CDR1 as SGHTA and CDR2 as FQGNSA. V lost 3 bases, J lost 8 bases, and 13 bases lay in between. The origin of this receptor is a woman under 30 who received the yellow fever vaccine. The material sequenced was T cells from blood (PBMCs), unsorted or a sorted subset (not recorded which), taken 2 to 3 years after vaccination. The genes are TRBV7-2 and TRBJ1-1; tentatively, D is TRBD1 (6 bases). In nucleotides, the CDR3 is TGTGCCAGCAGCTTTTCGGACAGTCAAGAAGCTTTCTTT. Translated, it gives CASSFSDSQEAFF.